This note documents a single T cell receptor (beta chain) sequence. This entry belongs to a study of blood T cell repertoires in COVID-19. Study-level background: From T cells, B-cell-depleted T cells, or PBMCs came the material, which was cDNA or gDNA.

The data were produced by immunoSEQ multiplex PCR, yet TCRdb's version contains in-frame clones alone and is incomplete. This sample has 100,000 to 150,000 clones, with around 85% found just once. Germline CDR1 is SEHNR and CDR2 is FQNEAQ (reference sequence). V shed 1 base and J shed 0 bases, with 10 bases lying between them. CDR3 length: 16 residues. The sample taken for sequencing was peripheral blood. The gene calls are TRBV7-9 and TRBJ2-1; D is unclear. This TCR derives from a man between 25 and 39 years old with COVID-19, enrolled during active disease. This CDR3 is CASSLDYGSSYNEQFF. The CDR3, as DNA: TGTGCCAGCAGCTTAGACTACGGAAGCTCCTACAATGAGCAGTTCTTC.